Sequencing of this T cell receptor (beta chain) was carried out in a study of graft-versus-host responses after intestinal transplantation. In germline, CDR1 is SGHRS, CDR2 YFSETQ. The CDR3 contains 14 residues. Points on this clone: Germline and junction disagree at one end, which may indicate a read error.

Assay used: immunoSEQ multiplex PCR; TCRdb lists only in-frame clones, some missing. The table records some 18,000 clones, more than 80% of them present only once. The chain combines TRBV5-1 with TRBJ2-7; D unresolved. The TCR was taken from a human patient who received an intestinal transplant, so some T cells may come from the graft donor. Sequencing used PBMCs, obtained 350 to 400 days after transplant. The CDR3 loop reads CASSLVPAVYEQNF. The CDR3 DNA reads TGCGCCAGCAGCTTGGTGCCGGCGGTCTACGAGCAGAACTTC. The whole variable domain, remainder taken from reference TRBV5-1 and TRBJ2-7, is KAGVTQTPRYLIKTRGQQVTLSCSPISGHRSVSWYQQTPGQGLQFLFEYFSETQRNKGNFPGRFSGRQFSNSRSEMNVSTLELGDSALYLCASSLVPAVYEQNFGPGTRLTVT.